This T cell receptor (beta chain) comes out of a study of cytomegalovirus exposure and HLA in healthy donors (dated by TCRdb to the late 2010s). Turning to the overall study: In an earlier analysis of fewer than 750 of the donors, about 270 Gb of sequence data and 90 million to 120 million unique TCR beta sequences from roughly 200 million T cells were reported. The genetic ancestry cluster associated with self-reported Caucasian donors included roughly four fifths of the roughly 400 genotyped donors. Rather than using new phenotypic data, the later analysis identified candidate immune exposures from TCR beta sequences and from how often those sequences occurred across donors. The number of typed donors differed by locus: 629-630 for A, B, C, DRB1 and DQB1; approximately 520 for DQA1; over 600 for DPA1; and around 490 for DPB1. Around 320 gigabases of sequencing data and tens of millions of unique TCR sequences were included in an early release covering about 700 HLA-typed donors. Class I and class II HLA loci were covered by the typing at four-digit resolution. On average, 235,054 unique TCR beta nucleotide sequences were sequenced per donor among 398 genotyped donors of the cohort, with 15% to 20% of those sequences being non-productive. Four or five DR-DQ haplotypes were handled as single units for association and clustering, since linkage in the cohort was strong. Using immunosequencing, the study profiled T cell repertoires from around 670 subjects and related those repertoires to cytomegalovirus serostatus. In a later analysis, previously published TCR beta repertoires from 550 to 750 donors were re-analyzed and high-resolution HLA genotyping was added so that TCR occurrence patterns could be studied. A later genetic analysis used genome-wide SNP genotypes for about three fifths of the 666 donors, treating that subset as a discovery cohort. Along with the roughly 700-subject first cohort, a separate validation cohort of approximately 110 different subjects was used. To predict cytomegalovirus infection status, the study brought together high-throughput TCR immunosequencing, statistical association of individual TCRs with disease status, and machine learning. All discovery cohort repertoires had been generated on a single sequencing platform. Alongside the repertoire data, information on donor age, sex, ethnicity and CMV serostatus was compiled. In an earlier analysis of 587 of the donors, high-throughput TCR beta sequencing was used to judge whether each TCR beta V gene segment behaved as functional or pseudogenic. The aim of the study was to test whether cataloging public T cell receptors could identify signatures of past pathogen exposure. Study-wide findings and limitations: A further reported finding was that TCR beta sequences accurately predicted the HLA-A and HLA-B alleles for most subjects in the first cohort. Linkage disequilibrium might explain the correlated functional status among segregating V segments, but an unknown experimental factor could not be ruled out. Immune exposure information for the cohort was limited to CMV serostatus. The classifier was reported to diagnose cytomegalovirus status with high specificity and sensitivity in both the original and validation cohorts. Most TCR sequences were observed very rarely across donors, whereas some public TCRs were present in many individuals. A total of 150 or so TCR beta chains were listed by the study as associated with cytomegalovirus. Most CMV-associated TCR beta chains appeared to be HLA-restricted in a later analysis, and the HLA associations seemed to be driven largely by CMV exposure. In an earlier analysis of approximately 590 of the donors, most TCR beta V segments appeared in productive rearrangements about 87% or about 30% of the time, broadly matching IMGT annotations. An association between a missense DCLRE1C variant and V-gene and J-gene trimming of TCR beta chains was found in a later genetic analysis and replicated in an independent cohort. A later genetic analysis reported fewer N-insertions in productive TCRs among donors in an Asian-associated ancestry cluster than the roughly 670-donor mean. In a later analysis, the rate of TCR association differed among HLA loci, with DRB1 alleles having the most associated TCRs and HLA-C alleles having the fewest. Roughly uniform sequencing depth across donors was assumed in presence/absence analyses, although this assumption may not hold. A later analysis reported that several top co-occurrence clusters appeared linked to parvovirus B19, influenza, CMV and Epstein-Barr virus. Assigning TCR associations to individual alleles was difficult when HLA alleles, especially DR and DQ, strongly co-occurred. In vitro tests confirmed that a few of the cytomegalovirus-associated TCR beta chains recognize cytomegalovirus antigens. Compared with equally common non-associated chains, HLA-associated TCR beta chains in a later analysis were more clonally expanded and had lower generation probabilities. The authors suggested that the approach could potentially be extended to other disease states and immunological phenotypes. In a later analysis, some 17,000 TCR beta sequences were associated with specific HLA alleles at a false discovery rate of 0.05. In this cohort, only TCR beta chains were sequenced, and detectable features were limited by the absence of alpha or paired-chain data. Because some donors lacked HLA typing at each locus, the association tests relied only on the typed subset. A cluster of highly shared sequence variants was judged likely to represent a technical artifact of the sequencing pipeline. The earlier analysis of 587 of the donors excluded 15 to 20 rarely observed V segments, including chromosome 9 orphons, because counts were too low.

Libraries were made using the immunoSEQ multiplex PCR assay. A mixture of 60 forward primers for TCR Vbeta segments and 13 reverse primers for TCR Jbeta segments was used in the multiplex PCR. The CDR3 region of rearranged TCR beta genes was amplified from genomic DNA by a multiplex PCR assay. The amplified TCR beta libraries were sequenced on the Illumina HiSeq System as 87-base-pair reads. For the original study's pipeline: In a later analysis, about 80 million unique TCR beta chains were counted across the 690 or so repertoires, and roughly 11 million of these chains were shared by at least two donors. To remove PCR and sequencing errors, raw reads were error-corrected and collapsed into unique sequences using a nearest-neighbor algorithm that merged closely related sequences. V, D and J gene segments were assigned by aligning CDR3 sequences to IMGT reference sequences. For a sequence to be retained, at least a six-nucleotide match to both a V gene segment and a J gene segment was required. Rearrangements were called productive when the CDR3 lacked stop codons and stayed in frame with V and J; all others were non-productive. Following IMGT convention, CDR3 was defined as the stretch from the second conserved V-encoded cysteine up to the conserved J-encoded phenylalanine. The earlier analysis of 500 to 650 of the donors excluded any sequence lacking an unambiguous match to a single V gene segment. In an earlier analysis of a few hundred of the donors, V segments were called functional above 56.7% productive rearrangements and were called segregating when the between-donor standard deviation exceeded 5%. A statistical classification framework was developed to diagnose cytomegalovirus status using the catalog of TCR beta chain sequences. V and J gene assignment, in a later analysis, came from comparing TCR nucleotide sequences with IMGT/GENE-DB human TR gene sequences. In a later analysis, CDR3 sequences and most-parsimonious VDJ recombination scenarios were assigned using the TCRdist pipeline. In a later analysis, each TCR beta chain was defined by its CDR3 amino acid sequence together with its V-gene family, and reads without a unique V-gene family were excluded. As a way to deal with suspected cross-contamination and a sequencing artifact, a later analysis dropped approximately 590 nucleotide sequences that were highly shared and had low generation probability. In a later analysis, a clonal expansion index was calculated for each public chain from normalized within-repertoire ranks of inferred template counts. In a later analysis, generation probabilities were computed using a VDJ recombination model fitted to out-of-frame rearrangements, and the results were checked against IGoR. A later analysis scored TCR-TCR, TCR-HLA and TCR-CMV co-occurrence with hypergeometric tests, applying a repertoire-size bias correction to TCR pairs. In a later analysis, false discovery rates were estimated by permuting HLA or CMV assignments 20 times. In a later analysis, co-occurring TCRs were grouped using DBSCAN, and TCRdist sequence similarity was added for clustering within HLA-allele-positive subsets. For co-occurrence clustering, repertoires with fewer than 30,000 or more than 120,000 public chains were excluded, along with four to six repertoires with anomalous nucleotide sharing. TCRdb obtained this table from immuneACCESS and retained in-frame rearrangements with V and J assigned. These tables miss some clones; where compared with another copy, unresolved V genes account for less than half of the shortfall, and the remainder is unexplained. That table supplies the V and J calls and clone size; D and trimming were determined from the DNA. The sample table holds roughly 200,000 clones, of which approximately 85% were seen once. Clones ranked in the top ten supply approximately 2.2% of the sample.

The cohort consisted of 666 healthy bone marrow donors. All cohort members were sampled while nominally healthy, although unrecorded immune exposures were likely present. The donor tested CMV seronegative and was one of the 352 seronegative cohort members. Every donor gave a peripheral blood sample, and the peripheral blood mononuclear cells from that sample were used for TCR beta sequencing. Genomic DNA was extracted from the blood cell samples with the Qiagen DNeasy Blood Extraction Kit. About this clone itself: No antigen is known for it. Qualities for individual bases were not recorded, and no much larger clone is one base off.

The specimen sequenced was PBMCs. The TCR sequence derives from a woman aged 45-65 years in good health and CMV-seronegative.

The CDR3 is CAISPTEADTQYF. At the DNA level, the sequence is TGTGCCATCAGTCCCACGGAGGCAGATACGCAGTATTTT. The chain links TRBV10-3 with TRBJ2-3, with TRBD2 as a weak D call on 5 bases. The germline V gene provides CDR1 ENHRY and CDR2 SYGVKD. V is shortened by 5 bases, J by 4 bases, and the region joining them spans 10 bases. The CDR3 sequence holds 13 residues, the cysteine and phenylalanine included. Only the CDR3 region is kept as DNA, spanning 39 bases read in frame from base 1.